These T cell receptor beta chains were read from a single sample in a study of human T cells and chemical hapten exposure. TCRdb fed the RACE reads into MiXCR, producing one record per CDR3 protein. The repertoire holds tens of thousands of distinct CDR3 sequences, with around 15% as singletons. This sample comprised whole blood, obtained in connection with sensitization to the hapten diphenylcyclopropenone (DPC). These receptors were obtained from a woman aged 45 to 65 with alopecia areata. Some clones in this sample may be carry-over from other donors' samples. CDR3s include the opening cysteine and the closing phenylalanine or tryptophan. Each record gives: clone size, D gene, J gene, V gene, CDR3 DNA, CDR3 protein. D genes are given only for firm matches. Size is stated for part of the rows, as once, few or many counts, or as a class when the clone is expanded.

>few|TRBD1|TRBJ1-2|TRBV28
TGTGCCAGCAGTTTTCCGGACAGGGGAAACTATGGCTACACCTTC
CASSFPDRGNYGYTF
>few|TRBD2|TRBJ2-1|TRBV11-2
TGTGCCAGCAGCTTCCAGACTAGCGTTTACAATGAGCAGTTCTTC
CASSFQTSVYNEQFF
>NA|NA|TRBJ2-1|TRBV5-8
TGTGCCAGCAGCTTGGCCATAACCCGGGACTGGACGTACAATGAGCAGTTCTTC
CASSLAITRDWTYNEQFF
>few|NA|TRBJ2-1|TRBV5-1
TGCGCCAGCAGCTTGACAGCTTACAATGAGCAGTTCTTC
CASSLTAYNEQFF
>NA|NA|TRBJ2-1|TRBV5-1
TGCGCCAGCAGCTCCCATGCGTCGTACAATGAGCAGTTCTTC
CASSSHASYNEQFF
>NA|NA|TRBJ2-2|TRBV29-1
TGCAGCGTTGAAGACCCCGGGGCGAACACCGGGGAGCTGTTTTTT
CSVEDPGANTGELFF
>NA|NA|TRBJ2-7|TRBV4-2
TGTGCCAGCAGCCAATCCGTCGGGAGAAGCTCCTACGAGCAGTACTTC
CASSQSVGRSSYEQYF
>NA|TRBD1|TRBJ1-5|TRBV11-1
TGTGCCAGCAGCAAGGACAGGGTTAATCAGCCCCAGCATTTT
CASSKDRVNQPQHF
>few|NA|TRBJ2-4|TRBV20-1
TGCAGTGCTAGCGGGAATGTAGCCAAAAACATTCAGTACTTC
CSASGNVAKNIQYF
>NA|NA|TRBJ2-3|TRBV11-2
TGTGCCAGCAGCCCCTGGGAAGGCACAGATACGCAGTATTTT
CASSPWEGTDTQYF
>few|NA|TRBJ2-7|TRBV11-2
TGTGCCAGCAGCTTAGACCCGGGCAGAGCCTACGAGCAGTACTTC
CASSLDPGRAYEQYF
>NA|TRBD2|TRBJ2-1|TRBV24-1
TGTGCCACCAGTGATCGAGGGACTAGCGGGAGCTATGAGCAGTTCTTC
CATSDRGTSGSYEQFF
>NA|TRBD2|TRBJ2-7|TRBV20-1
TGCAGTGCTAGTCTAGCGGGCCTAACGCAGTACTTC
CSASLAGLTQYF
>NA|NA|TRBJ1-4|TRBV10-2
TGCGCCAGCAGTGAGCCGGGGGTTAATGAAAAACTGTTTTTT
CASSEPGVNEKLFF
>NA|NA|TRBJ1-6|TRBV5-4
TGTGCCAGCGGTCAAGGGGGGGTCTATAATTCACCCCTCCACTTT
CASGQGGVYNSPLHF
>few|TRBD2|TRBJ2-1|TRBV5-1
TGCGCCAGCAGTCGAATGGTGACTAGCGAACCTGGGATGGATGAGCAGTTCTTC
CASSRMVTSEPGMDEQFF
>few|NA|TRBJ2-1|TRBV24-1
TGTGCCACCAGTGGGGAACAGGGCCATGAGCAGTTCTTC
CATSGEQGHEQFF
>many|NA|TRBJ1-5|TRBV2
TGTGCCAGCAGTATCCGGGACAGCAATCAGCCCCAGCATTTT
CASSIRDSNQPQHF
>many|NA|TRBJ1-1|TRBV28
TGTGCCAGCAGTTTACGTGACACTGAAGCTTTCTTT
CASSLRDTEAFF
>few|TRBD2|TRBJ2-7|TRBV4-1
TGCGCCAGCAGCCAAGGGTCTAGCGGGAGGGTCGAGCAGTACTTC
CASSQGSSGRVEQYF
>few|TRBD1|TRBJ2-1|TRBV25-1
TGTGCCAGCAGTGCCCAGGGGGTAGCTGAGCAGTTCTTC
CASSAQGVAEQFF
>few|NA|TRBJ1-4|TRBV29-1
TGCAGCGGAAATGTTCGGGGAGAAAAACTGTTTTTT
CSGNVRGEKLFF